The 2 T cell receptor beta chains listed next were all sequenced from one sample in a study of blood T cell repertoires in COVID-19. The repertoire was sequenced with immunoSEQ multiplex PCR; TCRdb's copy has only in-frame clones and lacks some. The sample has around 310,000 clones; about 90% are singletons. Sequencing was done on a sample of peripheral blood. All receptors come from a woman aged 40 to 49 with COVID-19, enrolled during active disease.

The chain's CDR3 is CASSYEGQGGRSEQFF. CDR3 sequence (DNA): TGTGCCAGCAGTTACGAGGGACAGGGGGGGAGGTCTGAGCAGTTCTTC. The rearrangement links TRBV6-2 or TRBV6-3 to TRBJ2-1; TRBD1 matches at 11 bases. Per germline, CDR1 MNHEY and CDR2 SVGEGT. Trimming removed 2 bases from V and 9 bases from J; junction bases left unmatched: 9. This CDR3 is built from 16 residues.

The V and J genes are TRBV5-6 and TRBJ1-5, with D tentatively TRBD1 (6 bases). Germline CDR1 is SGHDT and CDR2 is YYEEEE. CDR3 length: 15 amino acids. Trimming pared 2 bases from V and 0 bases from J, leaving 9 bases between. The CDR3 loop is CASSLGQFSNQPQHF. In DNA, the CDR3 is TGTGCCAGCAGCTTAGGACAGTTTAGCAATCAGCCCCAGCATTTT.